The clone carrying this T cell receptor (beta chain) was observed a few times. The data derive from a study of cytomegalovirus exposure and HLA in healthy donors. Study information: In a previous analysis, 95 million to 130 million unique TCR beta sequences were found from 170 million or so T cells.

The primer mix had 60 Vbeta and 13 Jbeta primers. Assay used: immunoSEQ multiplex PCR; TCRdb lists only in-frame clones, some missing. The sample consists of about 110,000 clones, around 84% of them appearing once. In germline, CDR1 is SEHNR, CDR2 FQNEAQ (reference sequence). The CDR3 contains 15 residues. Between the trimmed V and J ends, which lost 0 bases and 1 base, there was a span of 7 bases. Sequencing input: PBMCs. V usage is TRBV7-9 and J usage is TRBJ1-5; tentative D call: TRBD1 (5 bases). The receptor was derived from a woman aged 25 to 39 in good health and CMV-seronegative. The CDR3 region is CASSLAGHSNQPQHF. The DNA for the CDR3 is TGTGCCAGCAGCTTAGCGGGGCACAGCAATCAGCCCCAGCATTTT.